This TCR beta chain was sequenced for a study of naive and memory T cell subsets. The beta constant-region primer was an equimolar mix of two oligonucleotides covering TRBC1 and TRBC2. Ligated cDNA was amplified by four rounds of PCR with nested alpha and beta constant-region primers and SP2. TCRdb ran MiXCR on the UMI-ligation and nested PCR reads and lists one entry per CDR3 protein. The sample has approximately 150,000 distinct CDR3 sequences, over 20% seen once. The germline gives CDR1 MNHEY, CDR2 SMNVEV (reference sequence). This CDR3 is built from 17 residues. V trimming: 3 bases; J trimming: 6 bases; junction bases outside the gene matches: 13. Broader study findings: A few larger clonotypes appeared in naive repertoires, especially CD8, possibly memory cells re-expressing CD45RA.

As regards this clonotype: Antigen unknown.

The receptor's source is a human donor in good health. The sample consisted of naive CD4+ T cells from blood. The V and J genes are TRBV27 and TRBJ2-1, with 8 bases that match TRBD1. CDR3 coding DNA: TGTGCCAGCAGTTTTGGGGGTGGCAGGGGGCGCCTCAATGAGCAGTTCTTC. Its translation: CASSFGGGRGRLNEQFF.